This T cell receptor beta chain was recovered during a study of blood T cell repertoires in COVID-19. Only in-frame clones appear in the TCRdb table, and some are missing; sequencing was by immunoSEQ multiplex PCR. The sample lists 250,000 to 300,000 clones, around four fifths occurring once. V was cut by 4 bases and J by 7 bases, with 20 bases left in between. Looked up from germline, CDR1 is KGHSH and CDR2 is LQKENI. The CDR3 contains 16 residues. This sequence joins TRBV18 and TRBJ2-1, with D possibly being TRBD2 (5 bases). The sample comprised peripheral blood. This receptor was taken from a man older than 75 with acute or convalescent COVID-19. The CDR3 sequence: CASSRLLEAAGNEQFF. The DNA of the CDR3 is TGTGCCAGCTCACGACTACTAGAAGCCGCCGGAAATGAGCAGTTCTTC. Full variable domain (missing parts from reference TRBV18 and TRBJ2-1): NAGVMQNPRHLVRRRGQEARLRCSPMKGHSHVYWYRQLPEEGLKFMVYLQKENIIDESGMPKERFSAEFPKEGPSILRIQQVVRGDSAAYFCASSRLLEAAGNEQFFGPGTRLTVL.